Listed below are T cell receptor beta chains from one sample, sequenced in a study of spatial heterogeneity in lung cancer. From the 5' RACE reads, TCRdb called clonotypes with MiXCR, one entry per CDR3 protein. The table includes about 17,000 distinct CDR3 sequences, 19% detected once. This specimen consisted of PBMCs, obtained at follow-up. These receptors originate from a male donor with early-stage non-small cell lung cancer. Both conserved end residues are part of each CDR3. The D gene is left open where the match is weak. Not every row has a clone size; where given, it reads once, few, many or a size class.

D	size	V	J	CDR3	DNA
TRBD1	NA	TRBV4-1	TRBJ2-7	CASSQLWTGGSYEQYF	TGCGCCAGCAGCCAACTATGGACAGGGGGCAGCTACGAGCAGTACTTC
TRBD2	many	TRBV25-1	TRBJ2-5	CATSPLAGEETQYF	TGTGCCACCTCTCCTCTAGCGGGGGAAGAGACCCAGTACTTC
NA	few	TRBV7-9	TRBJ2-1	CASSLASGIYNEQFF	TGTGCCAGCAGCTTAGCCTCAGGAATCTACAATGAGCAGTTCTTC
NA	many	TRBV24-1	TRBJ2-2	CATSDTHNRARYGELFF	TGTGCCACCAGTGATACCCATAACAGGGCTAGGTACGGGGAGCTGTTTTTT
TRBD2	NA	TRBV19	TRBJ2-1	CASSIDLLAGATNEQFF	TGTGCCAGTAGTATAGATCTACTAGCGGGGGCCACCAATGAGCAGTTCTTC
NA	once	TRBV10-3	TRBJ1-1	CAIKIDRNTEAFF	TGTGCCATCAAGATAGACAGGAACACTGAAGCTTTCTTT
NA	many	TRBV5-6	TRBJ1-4	CASSLDRRGRGLFF	TGTGCCAGCAGCTTGGATCGCCGGGGGAGGGGACTGTTTTTT
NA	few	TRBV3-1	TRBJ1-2	CASSQDRVKGYTF	TGTGCCAGCAGCCAAGACAGGGTCAAAGGCTACACCTTC
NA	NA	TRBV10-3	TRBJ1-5	CAISDNQGNQPQHF	TGTGCCATCAGTGATAACCAGGGTAATCAGCCCCAGCATTTT
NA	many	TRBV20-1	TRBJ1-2	CSAGRSTGKFGYGYTF	TGCAGTGCTGGGAGAAGTACAGGGAAGTTCGGCTATGGCTACACCTTC
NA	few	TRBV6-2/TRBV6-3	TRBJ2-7	CASRDWEMQYEQYF	TGTGCCAGCAGAGACTGGGAAATGCAGTACGAGCAGTACTTC
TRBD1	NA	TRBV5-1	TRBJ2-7	CASSSGQGNEQYF	TGCGCCAGCAGCTCGGGACAGGGCAACGAGCAGTACTTC
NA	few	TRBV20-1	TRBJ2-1	CSATRRGRVIFVRDEQFF	TGCAGTGCTACCCGGCGTGGCAGGGTAATCTTTGTTCGGGATGAGCAGTTCTTC
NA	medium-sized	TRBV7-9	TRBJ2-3	CASNQLQNTDTQYF	TGTGCCAGCAACCAGTTACAAAACACAGATACGCAGTATTTT
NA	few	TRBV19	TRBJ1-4	CASSIQNEKLFF	TGTGCCAGTAGTATCCAAAATGAAAAACTGTTTTTT
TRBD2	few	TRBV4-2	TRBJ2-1	CASSQDSPGLAGDNEQFF	TGTGCCAGCAGCCAAGATTCACCAGGACTAGCGGGGGACAATGAGCAGTTCTTC
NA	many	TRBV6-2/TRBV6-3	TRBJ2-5	CASSYGVVQGTQYF	TGTGCCAGCAGTTACGGGGTCGTCCAGGGGACCCAGTACTTC
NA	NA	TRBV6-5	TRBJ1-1	CASSYQGFATEAFF	TGTGCCAGCAGTTATCAGGGTTTTGCCACTGAAGCTTTCTTT
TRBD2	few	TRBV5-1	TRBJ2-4	CASSLAPTSGGAKNIQYF	TGCGCCAGCAGCTTGGCGCCGACTAGCGGGGGGGCCAAAAACATTCAGTACTTC
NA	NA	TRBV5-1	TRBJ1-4	CASSSSGVTNEKLFF	TGCGCCAGCAGCTCATCCGGTGTAACTAATGAAAAACTGTTTTTT
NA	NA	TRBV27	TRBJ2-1	CASTRGGPSYNEQVF	TGTGCCAGCACCCGCGGCGGGCCCTCCTACAATGAGCAGGTCTTC
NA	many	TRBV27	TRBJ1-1	CASSLDVGSLEAFF	TGTGCCAGCAGTTTAGACGTGGGCAGTCTTGAAGCTTTCTTT
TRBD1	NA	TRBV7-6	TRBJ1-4	CASSTPRTGFGGFPSNEKLFF	TGTGCCAGCAGCACCCCACGGACAGGATTCGGAGGATTCCCCTCAAATGAAAAACTGTTTTTT
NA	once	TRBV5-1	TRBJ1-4	CASSRGTGYEKLFF	TGCGCCAGCAGTAGAGGCACGGGGTATGAAAAACTGTTTTTT
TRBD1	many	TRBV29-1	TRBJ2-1	CSADRDYNEQFF	TGCAGCGCGGACAGGGACTACAATGAGCAGTTCTTC
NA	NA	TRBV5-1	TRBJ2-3	CASSSEITDTQYF	TGCGCCAGCAGCTCCGAAATCACAGATACGCAGTATTTT
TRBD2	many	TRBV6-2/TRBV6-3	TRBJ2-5	CASSYSGGANLQETQYF	TGTGCCAGCAGTTATAGCGGGGGGGCGAACCTACAAGAGACCCAGTACTTC
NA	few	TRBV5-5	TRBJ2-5	CASSLATDYLGETQYF	TGTGCCAGCAGCTTGGCTACGGACTACCTCGGGGAGACCCAGTACTTC
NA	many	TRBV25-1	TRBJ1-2	CASSERRSSIYGYTF	TGTGCCAGCAGTGAAAGGAGATCCTCCATCTATGGCTACACCTTC
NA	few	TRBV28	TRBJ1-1	CASRPQGRGDTEAFF	TGTGCCAGCAGGCCCCAAGGGCGCGGCGACACTGAAGCTTTCTTT
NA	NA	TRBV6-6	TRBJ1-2	CASSSLQSYYYGYTF	TGTGCCAGCAGTTCCCTACAGAGCTATTACTATGGCTACACCTTC
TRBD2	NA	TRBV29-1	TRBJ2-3	CSVRGLAESTDTQYF	TGCAGCGTTAGGGGACTAGCGGAAAGCACAGATACGCAGTATTTT
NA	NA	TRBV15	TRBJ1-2	CATSRDSGEAQDYGYTF	TGTGCCACCAGCAGAGATTCGGGAGAGGCGCAGGACTATGGTTACACCTTC
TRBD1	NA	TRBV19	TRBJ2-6	CASSTTGNSGANVLTF	TGTGCCAGTAGTACGACAGGGAACTCTGGGGCCAACGTCCTGACTTTC
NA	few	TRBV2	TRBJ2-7	CAAEDSSYEQYF	TGTGCCGCAGAGGACAGCTCCTACGAGCAGTACTTC
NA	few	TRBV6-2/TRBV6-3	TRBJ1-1	CASSYSPVEAFF	TGTGCCAGCAGTTACTCACCCGTTGAAGCTTTCTTT
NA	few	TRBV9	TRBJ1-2	CASSDLSTDSYGYTF	TGTGCCAGCAGCGATTTGTCGACAGACTCTTATGGCTACACCTTC
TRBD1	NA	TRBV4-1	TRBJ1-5	CASLKGREGQPISTQPQHF	TGCGCCAGCCTAAAGGGGAGGGAGGGACAGCCGATTTCTACTCAGCCCCAGCATTTT
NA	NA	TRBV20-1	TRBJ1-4	CSARTGKGSGEKLFF	TGCAGTGCAAGAACAGGGAAGGGGAGTGGTGAAAAACTGTTTTTT
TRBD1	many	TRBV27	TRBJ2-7	CASSSGTGGGEQYF	TGTGCCAGCAGTTCCGGGACAGGGGGCGGCGAGCAGTACTTC
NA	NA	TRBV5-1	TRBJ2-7	CASSLGGSFSYEQYF	TGCGCCAGCAGCTTGGGCGGCAGTTTCTCCTACGAGCAGTACTTC
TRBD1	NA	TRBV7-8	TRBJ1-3	CASRTGGSSGNTIYF	TGTGCCAGCAGGACAGGGGGGAGCTCTGGAAACACCATATATTTT
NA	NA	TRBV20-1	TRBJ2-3	CSARDGWGQTDTQYF	TGCAGTGCTAGAGATGGGTGGGGGCAGACAGATACGCAGTATTTT
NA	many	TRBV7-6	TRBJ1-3	CASSTEGGSGNTIYF	TGTGCCAGCAGCACCGAAGGGGGGAGCGGAAACACCATATATTTT
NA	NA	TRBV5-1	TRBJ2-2	CASSLGAGTTGELFF	TGCGCCAGCAGCTTAGGGGCAGGGACCACCGGGGAGCTGTTTTTT
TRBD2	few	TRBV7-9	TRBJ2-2	CASSSSGTNTGELFF	TGTGCCAGCAGCTCTAGCGGAACCAACACCGGGGAGCTGTTTTTT
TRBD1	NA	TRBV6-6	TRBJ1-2	CASSGTGYGYTF	TGTGCCAGCTCCGGGACAGGCTATGGCTACACCTTC